What follows are 19 T cell receptor beta chains derived from one specimen sequenced in a study of cytomegalovirus exposure and HLA in healthy donors. PCR amplification relied on 60 Vbeta primers (plus 13 Jbeta primers). The repertoire was sequenced with immunoSEQ multiplex PCR; TCRdb's copy has only in-frame clones and lacks some. The data hold approximately 120,000 clones, with about two thirds observed a single time. Sequencing used PBMCs. Receptors were obtained from a man in his fifties or sixties in good health and CMV-seropositive.

This clone was seen only once. The conserved final phenylalanine or tryptophan is absent from the CDR3, which likely points to a read error. The chain links TRBV5-1 to TRBJ2-7; D is possibly TRBD1 (6 bases). CDR3 length equals 14 residues. V lost 1 base, J lost 7 bases, and 15 bases lay in between. Germline-derived CDR1 and CDR2 are SGHRS and YFSETQ. As DNA, the CDR3 is TGCGCCAGCAGCTTGACGGCAGGGGCAGAGGAGCAGTACCTC. Translated: CASSLTAGAEEQYL.

V gene TRBV7-9 combines with J gene TRBJ2-5; 11 bases map to TRBD1. There are 16 residues in the CDR3. CDR1 is SEHNR, CDR2 FQNEAQ, per germline (reference sequence). Losses at the gene ends were 0 bases for V and 2 bases for J; bases not matched to a gene: 2. CDR3 sequence (DNA): TGTGCCAGCAGCTTAGCGGACAGGGGGCGACAAGAGACCCAGTACTTC. Protein: CASSLADRGRQETQYF.

V gene TRBV7-2 combines with J gene TRBJ2-3; D remains unclear. V was clipped by 1 base and J by 10 bases, with 9 bases between them. In germline, CDR1 is SGHTA, CDR2 FQGNSA. The CDR3 has 12 residues. CDR3 in DNA: TGTGCCAGCAGCTTAGGAGGTCGATCGCAGTATTTT. Translated, it gives CASSLGGRSQYF.

The chain carries TRBV9 and TRBJ2-3; D gene ambiguous. With 6 bases removed from V and 2 bases from J, the gap between germline ends came to 7 bases. CDR1 is SGDLS and CDR2 is YYNGEE in the germline V gene. The CDR3 spans 12 residues. The CDR3, as DNA: TGTGCCAGCACGAGTGACACAGATACGCAGTATTTT. Translation: CASTSDTDTQYF.

The V call is TRBV19, the J call TRBJ2-4, with 7 bases fitting TRBD1. The CDR3 length is 16 residues. V lost 8 bases, J lost 1 base, and 11 bases stayed unmatched. CDR1 LNHDA and CDR2 SQIVND come from the germline V gene (reference sequence). CDR3 sequence (DNA): TGTGCCAGTGCCCACAGGGGCCAAAGTGCCAAAAACATTCAGTACTTC. Translated: CASAHRGQSAKNIQYF.

The V gene is TRBV28, the J gene TRBJ1-6; D unresolved. Germline CDR1 and CDR2: MDHEN and SYDVKM. The CDR3 loop spans 13 amino acids. V shed 5 bases and J shed 3 bases, with 5 bases lying between them. CDR3 DNA: TGTGCCAGCAGTCCAGTCTATAATTCACCCCTCCACTTT. Its protein product is CASSPVYNSPLHF.

This clone was detected only a few times. The chain recombines TRBV2 with TRBJ2-2; a weak D match, TRBD2 (6 bases). Germline V lookup: CDR1 SNHLY, CDR2 FYNNEI. Trimming removed 7 bases at V and 8 bases at J, with 14 bases between. The CDR3 sequence is 13 residues long. The DNA for the CDR3 is TGTGCCAGCAAGGTGGCGGGGTCGGGGGAGCTGTTTTTT. Residues: CASKVAGSGELFF.

This clone was seen more than once but under ten times. The J gene is TRBJ1-2, the V gene TRBV5-1, with 7 bases aligning to TRBD1. Germline assignment: CDR1 SGHRS and CDR2 YFSETQ. CDR3 length equals 15 residues. Germline trimming cut 4 bases from V and 7 bases from J; bases unmatched to any gene: 13. The CDR3 spells CASSARTGEISGYTF. Here the CDR3 DNA reads TGCGCCAGCAGCGCCCGGACAGGCGAGATCTCTGGCTACACCTTC.

J is TRBJ2-2 and V is TRBV6-6; 8 bases align to TRBD1. Germline CDR1 is MNHNY and CDR2 is SVGAGI (reference sequence). V gave up 6 bases and J gave up 1 base; unmatched junction bases: 4. This CDR3 region has 15 residues. In nucleotides, the CDR3 is TGTGCCAGCAGACGCGGGACAGGGAACACCGGGGAGCTGTTTTTT. Protein product: CASRRGTGNTGELFF.

This clone came up once. This sequence joins TRBV5-4 and TRBJ2-7, with 12 bases that match TRBD1. V lost 0 bases, J lost 6 bases, and 4 bases stayed unmatched. The CDR3 runs 15 residues. Germline V lookup: CDR1 SGHNT, CDR2 YYREEE (reference sequence). CDR3 nucleotides: TGTGCCAGCAGCTTGGCCGGGACAGGGGGCCCCGAGCAGTACTTC. Translating gives CASSLAGTGGPEQYF.

In this sample, this clone turned up once. The chain carries TRBV10-3 and TRBJ2-7, with D tentatively TRBD1 (6 bases). The CDR3 spans 13 residues. Germline V gene data show CDR1 as ENHRY and CDR2 as SYGVKD. Deletions cut 0 bases from V and 10 bases from J, with 13 bases between. In DNA, the CDR3 is TGTGCCATCAGTGAGTCAGACAGGTCTATTCAGTACTTC. This gives the protein CAISESDRSIQYF.

The CDR3 reads CASSFAGEQYF. CDR3 DNA sequence: TGTGCCAGCAGTTTTGCAGGGGAGCAGTACTTC. The chain couples TRBV28 to TRBJ2-7; TRBD1 might be the D (5 bases). The germline V gene has CDR1 MDHEN and CDR2 SYDVKM. The V end lost 3 bases, the J end lost 7 bases, and 7 bases lay between the germline ends. The CDR3 is made up of 11 amino acids.

The chain carries TRBV6-6 and TRBJ1-1, with D perhaps TRBD1 (6 bases). Per the germline V gene, CDR1 is MNHNY and CDR2 is SVGAGI (reference sequence). Trimming shortened V by 10 bases and J by 1 base, and 13 bases separated the two germline ends. The CDR3 sequence is 13 residues long. The CDR3 loop reads CATQTGRNTEAFF. The CDR3 coding sequence is TGTGCCACCCAGACAGGCCGGAACACTGAAGCTTTCTTT.

The rearrangement uses TRBV7-6 and TRBJ2-5; TRBD2 matches 8 bases. V was clipped by 2 bases and J by 4 bases; unmatched bases: 6. The CDR3 is made up of 15 amino acids. Germline CDR1 reads SGHVS; CDR2 reads FNYEAQ. CDR3 DNA sequence: TGTGCCAGCAGCTTATTAGGACTAGCTGGAGAGACCCAGTACTTC. This encodes CASSLLGLAGETQYF.

The V call is TRBV7-2, the J call TRBJ1-1, with 7 bases matching TRBD1. The CDR3 sequence is 15 residues long. V was pared by 5 bases and J by 4 bases, with 10 bases of the junction left unmatched. Germline-derived CDR1 and CDR2 are SGHTA and FQGNSA. CDR3 protein: CASSKEGARSTEAFF. The CDR3, as DNA: TGTGCCAGCAGCAAAGAGGGGGCGCGGAGCACTGAAGCTTTCTTT. Using reference TRBV7-2 and TRBJ1-1 for the parts outside the CDR3, the full variable domain is GAGVSQSPSNKVTEKGKDVELRCDPISGHTALYWYRQSLGQGLEFLIYFQGNSAPDKSGLPSDRFSAERTGGSVSTLTIQRTQQEDSAVYLCASSKEGARSTEAFFGQGTRLTVV.

V usage is TRBV5-1 and J usage is TRBJ1-1, with D perhaps TRBD1 (5 bases). Germline V gives CDR1 SGHRS, CDR2 YFSETQ. The V and J ends lost 0 bases and 5 bases respectively, with 14 bases between them. This CDR3 contains 15 residues. The CDR3 DNA sequence: TGCGCCAGCAGCTTGGGGTACAGGCCGCGGACTGAAGCTTTCTTT. This encodes CASSLGYRPRTEAFF.

Points on this clone: Other nucleotide sequences in the sample specify the same CDR3. The chain is built from TRBV9 and TRBJ2-7; TRBD1 aligns across 11 bases. With V trimmed by 3 bases and J by 6 bases, 2 bases remained unmatched. CDR3 length equals 13 residues. Germline V gene data show CDR1 as SGDLS and CDR2 as YYNGEE. CDR3 in amino acids: CASSAGTGGEQYF. In DNA, the CDR3 is TGTGCCAGCAGCGCGGGGACAGGGGGCGAGCAGTACTTC.

The J gene is TRBJ1-3, the V gene TRBV4-1; D not resolved. Trimming left V 2 bases short and J 3 bases short, with 17 bases between. Germline V gene lookup returns CDR1 MGHRA and CDR2 YSYEKL. CDR3 length: 17 amino acids. The CDR3 region is CASSQNQDSWGGNTIYF. DNA for the CDR3: TGCGCCAGCAGCCAAAACCAGGACTCCTGGGGTGGAAACACCATATATTTT.

The chain joins TRBV27 to TRBJ2-7, with D possibly being TRBD2 (5 bases). This CDR3 contains 13 residues. Trimming shortened V by 3 bases and J by 4 bases, and 10 bases separated the two germline ends. Per the germline V gene, CDR1 is MNHEY and CDR2 is SMNVEV (reference sequence). This chain's CDR3 is CASSFSREYEQYF. CDR3 nucleotide sequence: TGTGCCAGCAGTTTCAGTAGGGAGTACGAGCAGTACTTC.